A selection of T cell receptor beta chains follows, all from one sample in a study of T-cell reconstitution after alpha-beta-depleted transplantation in children. Using its own MiXCR run on the PCR reads, TCRdb lists one record per CDR3 protein. In the table there are under 250,000 distinct CDR3 sequences, around 25% of which are singletons. Sequencing was performed on PBMCs, mostly from graft donor cells, taken 360 days after TCRalphabeta/CD19-depleted stem cell transplant. These receptors all stem from a female patient younger than 10 who had a stem cell transplant for congenital amegakaryocytic thrombocytopenia, so the T cells may come from the graft donor. The CDR3 runs from the conserved cysteine through the conserved F or W. D genes are given only for firm matches. Clone size is not always given. Where it is, it says once, few, many or a class for expanded clones.

v_gene	abundance	d_gene	j_gene	CDR3nt	CDR3aa
TRBV7-6	NA	NA	TRBJ2-7	TGTGCCAGCAGCTTAACGGAATACTACGAGCAGTACTTC	CASSLTEYYEQYF
TRBV25-1	few	NA	TRBJ1-2	TGTGCCAGCAGTGAATATGGAGGCTATGGCTACACCTTC	CASSEYGGYGYTF
TRBV5-1	NA	NA	TRBJ2-7	TGCGCCAGCAGCCTCGCCCCCTCTTTTGCCGAGCAGTACTTC	CASSLAPSFAEQYF
TRBV27	NA	TRBD2	TRBJ2-1	TGTGCCATCGCGCGGGAGGGGAGTCTCCAGTTCTTC	CAIAREGSLQFF
TRBV15	NA	TRBD2	TRBJ2-5	TGTGCCACCAGCATACGATTAGCGGGAGGCCAAGAGACCCAGTACTTC	CATSIRLAGGQETQYF
TRBV20-1	NA	TRBD2	TRBJ2-3	TGCAGTGCTTACCCTTCTGGCGGGAGTAATGTAGATACGCAGTATTTT	CSAYPSGGSNVDTQYF
TRBV5-8	few	NA	TRBJ2-7	TGTGCCAGCAGCTGGCCGGGGGTAATCTACGAGCAGTACTTC	CASSWPGVIYEQYF
TRBV3-1	NA	NA	TRBJ2-5	TGTGCCAGCAGCCAAGATACCGTTGGTTATGAGACCCAGTACTTC	CASSQDTVGYETQYF
TRBV7-8	NA	NA	TRBJ2-7	TGTGCCAGCAGCCTAAAGGGGAGAGGGCTCGAGCAGTACTTC	CASSLKGRGLEQYF
TRBV20-1	NA	NA	TRBJ2-1	TGCAGTGCTAGTCCTCGGGAATATCAGTTCTTC	CSASPREYQFF
TRBV7-9	NA	TRBD2	TRBJ2-7	TGTGCCAGCAGCCCAATACTGACTAGCGGGTACGAGCAGTACTTC	CASSPILTSGYEQYF
TRBV5-5	few	TRBD2	TRBJ2-1	TGTGCCGGATCAGATAGCGGGCGGCCCCATGGTGAGCAGTTCTTC	CAGSDSGRPHGEQFF
TRBV29-1	NA	NA	TRBJ1-1	TGCAGCGTTAAGGGGCGGTTCGCTGAAGCTTTCTTT	CSVKGRFAEAFF